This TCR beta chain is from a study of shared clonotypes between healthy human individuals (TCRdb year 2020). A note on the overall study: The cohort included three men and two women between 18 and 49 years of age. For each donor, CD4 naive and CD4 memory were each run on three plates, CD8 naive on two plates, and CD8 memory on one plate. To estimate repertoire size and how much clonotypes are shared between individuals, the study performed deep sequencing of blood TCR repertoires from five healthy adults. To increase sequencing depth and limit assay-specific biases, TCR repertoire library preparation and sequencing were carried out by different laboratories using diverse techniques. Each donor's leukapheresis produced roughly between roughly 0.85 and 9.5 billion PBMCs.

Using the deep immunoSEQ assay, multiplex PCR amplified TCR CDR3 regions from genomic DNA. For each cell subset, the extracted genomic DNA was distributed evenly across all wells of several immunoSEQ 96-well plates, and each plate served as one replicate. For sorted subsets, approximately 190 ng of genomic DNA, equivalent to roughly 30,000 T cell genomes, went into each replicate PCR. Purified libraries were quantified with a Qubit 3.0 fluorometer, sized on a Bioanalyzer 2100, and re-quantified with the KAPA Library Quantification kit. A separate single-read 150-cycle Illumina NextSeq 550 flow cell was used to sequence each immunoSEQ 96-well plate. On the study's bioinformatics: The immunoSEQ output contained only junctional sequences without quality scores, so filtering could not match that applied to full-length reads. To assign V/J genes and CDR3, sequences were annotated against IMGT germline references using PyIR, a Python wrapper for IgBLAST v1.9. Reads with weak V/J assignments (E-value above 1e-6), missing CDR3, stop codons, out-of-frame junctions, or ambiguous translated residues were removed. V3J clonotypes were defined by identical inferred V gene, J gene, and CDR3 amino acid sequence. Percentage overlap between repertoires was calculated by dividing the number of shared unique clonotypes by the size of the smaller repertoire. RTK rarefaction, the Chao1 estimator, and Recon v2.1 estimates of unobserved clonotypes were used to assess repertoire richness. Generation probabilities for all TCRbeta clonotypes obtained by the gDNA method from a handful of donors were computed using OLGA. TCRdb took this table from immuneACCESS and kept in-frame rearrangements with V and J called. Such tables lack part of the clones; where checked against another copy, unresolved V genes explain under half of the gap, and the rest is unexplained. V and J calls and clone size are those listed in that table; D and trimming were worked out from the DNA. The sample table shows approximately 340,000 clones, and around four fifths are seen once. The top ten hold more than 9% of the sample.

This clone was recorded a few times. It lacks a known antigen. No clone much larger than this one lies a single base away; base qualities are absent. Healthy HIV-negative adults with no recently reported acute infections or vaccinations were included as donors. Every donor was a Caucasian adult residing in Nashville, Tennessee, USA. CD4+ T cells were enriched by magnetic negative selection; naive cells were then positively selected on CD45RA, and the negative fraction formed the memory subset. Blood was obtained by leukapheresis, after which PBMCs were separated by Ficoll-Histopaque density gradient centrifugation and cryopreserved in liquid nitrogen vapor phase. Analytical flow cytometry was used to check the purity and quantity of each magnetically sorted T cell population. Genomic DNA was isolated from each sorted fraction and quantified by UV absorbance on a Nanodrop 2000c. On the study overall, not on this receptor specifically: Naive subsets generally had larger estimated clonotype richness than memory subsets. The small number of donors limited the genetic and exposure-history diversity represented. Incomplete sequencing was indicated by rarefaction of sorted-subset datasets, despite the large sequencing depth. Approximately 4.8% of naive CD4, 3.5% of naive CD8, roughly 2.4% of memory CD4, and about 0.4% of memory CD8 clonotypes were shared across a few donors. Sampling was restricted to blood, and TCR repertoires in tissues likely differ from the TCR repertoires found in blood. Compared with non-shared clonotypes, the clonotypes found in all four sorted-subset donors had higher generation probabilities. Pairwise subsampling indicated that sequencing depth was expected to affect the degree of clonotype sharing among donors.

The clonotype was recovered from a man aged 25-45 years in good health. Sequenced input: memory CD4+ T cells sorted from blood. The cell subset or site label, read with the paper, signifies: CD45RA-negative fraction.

At the DNA level, the sequence is TGTGCCAGCAGCTTGCAGGGGGCACAGGGCTACACCTTC. This yields the protein CASSLQGAQGYTF. Recombination linked TRBV5-6 to TRBJ1-2, with 8 bases matching TRBD1. CDR1 is given as SGHDT and CDR2 as YYEEEE, both from the germline V gene. Clipping removes 1 base from V and 8 bases from J, with 4 as the unmatched junction base count. From the cysteine up to the phenylalanine, the CDR3 has a length of 13 residues. Only the CDR3 part of the read is kept: 39 bases, read in frame from the first base.